This T cell receptor (beta chain) was identified in a study of response to subunit inactivated influenza vaccine. Study results and caveats: Each seasonal influenza vaccination, the authors suggested, recruits few new T cells.

On this clonotype: The antigen remains undetermined.

One entry per CDR3 protein, called by TCRdb with MiXCR from the RT-PCR reads. The sample includes around 520,000 distinct CDR3 sequences, about 10% of them seen just once. The origin of this receptor is a man aged 50 to 60 who received an inactivated influenza vaccine. The sequencing here drew on PBMCs from blood, taken on the day of vaccination.

The CDR3 region has the DNA TGCAGCGTTGAACAGGGACTAGCTCGGGAGACCCAGTACTTC. Its translation: CSVEQGLARETQYF. The chain joins TRBV29-1 to TRBJ2-5; 9 bases are shared with TRBD2. CDR1 and CDR2 from the germline V gene are SQVTM and ANQGSEA. Trimming at V came to 2 bases and at J to 5 bases, leaving 6 bases not matched to a gene. This CDR3 is built from 14 residues. Looking up the rest from reference TRBV29-1 and TRBJ2-5 gives the full variable domain: SAVISQKPSRDICQRGTSLTIQCQVDSQVTMMFWYRQQPGQSLTLIATANQGSEATYESGFVIDKFPISRPNLTFSTLTVSNMSPEDSSIYLCSVEQGLARETQYFGPGTRLLVL.